This T cell receptor beta chain appears in the sequencing data of a study of T cell responses to AZD1222 COVID-19 vaccine. The repertoire was sequenced with immunoSEQ multiplex PCR; TCRdb's copy has only in-frame clones and lacks some. Among some 150,000 clones, approximately 87% were seen once, and the ten largest hold more than 5.5%. A remark on this clone: What it binds is unknown.

Germline V CDR1 and CDR2: MNHEY, SVGAGI. CDR3 size: 14 residues. Between the trimmed V and J ends, which lost 2 bases and 0 bases, there was a span of 7 bases. Study-level results: Females outnumbered males among donors, who were mostly white British; clonal diversity was possibly underestimated. The study identified only five or six AZD1222 recipients as seropositive at baseline. Repertoires were obtained only post-peak T cell response. With two AZD1222 doses given, Spike-specific TCR breadth and depth both rose.

The chain joins TRBV6-5 to TRBJ1-1, with D unclear. The material was peripheral blood, obtained on day 0 of MenACWY control vaccination. This receptor was obtained from an adult in good health. The CDR3 here is CASSYDGVNTEAFF. The CDR3 nucleotides are TGTGCCAGCAGTTACGACGGAGTGAACACTGAAGCTTTCTTT.